The 17 T cell receptor beta chains in this list originate from one sample, sequenced in a study of blood T cell repertoires in COVID-19. Profiling relied on immunoSEQ multiplex PCR, and the TCRdb table lists in-frame clones only, not all of them. Of 250,000 to 350,000 clones listed, about 90% were seen once; the top ten hold roughly 2.9%. The source material was peripheral blood. The receptors stem from a woman aged 25 to 45 with COVID-19, enrolled during active disease.

This clone occurred a few times. This chain connects TRBV2 to TRBJ2-7, with 9 bases that match TRBD2. CDR3 length: 16 residues. J was trimmed by 4 bases and V by 2 bases; bases with no gene match: 9. Germline V gene lookup returns CDR1 SNHLY and CDR2 FYNNEI. The CDR3 sequence: CASSEWGAGGGYEQYF. The CDR3 DNA reads TGTGCCAGCAGTGAATGGGGAGCGGGAGGTGGGTACGAGCAGTACTTC.

This chain connects TRBV3-1 (or the pseudogene TRBV3-2) to TRBJ2-5; 7 bases are a match to TRBD2. With 4 bases clipped from V and 4 bases from J, the junction kept 9 bases outside the gene matches. The germline gives CDR1 LGHDT, CDR2 YNNKEL (reference sequence). CDR3 length: 15 amino acids. This CDR3 reads CASSPLLAVGETQYF. CDR3 bases: TGTGCCAGCAGCCCGCTGCTAGCGGTCGGAGAGACCCAGTACTTC.

The gene calls are TRBV5-1 and TRBJ1-1; D gene uncertain. The CDR3 runs 14 residues. Germline CDR1 and CDR2: SGHRS and YFSETQ. The ends were cut back, 2 bases at V and 1 base at J, with 9 bases in the middle. CDR3 sequence reads: CASSFDITNTEAFF. DNA for the CDR3: TGCGCCAGCAGCTTCGACATTACGAACACTGAAGCTTTCTTT.

The chain employs TRBV18 and TRBJ1-1, with D maybe TRBD1 (5 bases). Trimming removed 6 bases from V and 4 bases from J, with 15 bases in between. This CDR3 has 14 amino acids. Germline V lookup: CDR1 KGHSH, CDR2 LQKENI. Written as DNA, the CDR3 is TGTGCCAGCTCCAGTGGGGCGGATGGCACTGAAGCTTTCTTT. It encodes CASSSGADGTEAFF. Full variable domain (outside the CDR3, taken from reference TRBV18 and TRBJ1-1): NAGVMQNPRHLVRRRGQEARLRCSPMKGHSHVYWYRQLPEEGLKFMVYLQKENIIDESGMPKERFSAEFPKEGPSILRIQQVVRGDSAAYFCASSSGADGTEAFFGQGTRLTVV.

The CDR3 spells CASSNRGQDEAFF. The CDR3 DNA reads TGTGCCAGCAGTAATAGGGGGCAGGATGAAGCTTTCTTT. This sequence joins TRBV2 and TRBJ1-1; TRBD1 matches at 7 bases. The ends lost 5 bases at V and 7 bases at J; junction bases unmatched: 7. There are 13 residues in the CDR3. CDR1 and CDR2 from the germline V gene are SNHLY and FYNNEI.

CDR3 bases: TGTGCCTGGAGTGGATACCGGGGGGATGAAGCTTTCTTT. This encodes CAWSGYRGDEAFF. This chain joins TRBV30 and TRBJ1-1, with D possibly TRBD1 on 5 matching bases. V was shortened by 1 base and J by 7 bases, with 13 bases between the two germline ends. CDR3 length: 13 amino acids. Germline V gene sequence: CDR1 GTSNPN, CDR2 SVGIG (reference sequence).

Worth noting for this clone: This CDR3 is also generated by other DNA sequences in the sample. The chain couples TRBV15 to TRBJ1-1; D is possibly TRBD1 (6 bases). CDR1 LNHNV and CDR2 YYDKDF come from the germline V gene (reference sequence). V gave up 1 base and J gave up 0 bases, with 9 bases separating them. The CDR3 covers 15 residues. CDR3 protein: CATSRARGLNTEAFF. DNA of the CDR3: TGTGCCACCAGCAGAGCCAGGGGACTGAACACTGAAGCTTTCTTT.

The V and J genes are TRBV6-1 and TRBJ2-5, with 9 bases identical to TRBD1. CDR3 length equals 15 residues. The V gene's germline CDR1 is MNHNS and CDR2 SASEGT. V was pared by 2 bases and J by 4 bases, with 5 bases of the junction left unmatched. For the CDR3, the DNA is TGTGCCAGCAGTGAAATGGGACAGGGTGTAGAGACCCAGTACTTC. Its protein product is CASSEMGQGVETQYF.

J is TRBJ2-3 and V is TRBV5-4; tentatively, D is TRBD2 (6 bases). V lost 1 base and J 0 bases, leaving 9 bases between the germline ends. This CDR3 region has 15 residues. Germline CDR1 SGHNT, CDR2 YYREEE (reference sequence). CDR3 DNA: TGTGCCAGCAGCTTGTCACTAGCTAGCACAGATACGCAGTATTTT. This codes for CASSLSLASTDTQYF.

This clone has just one count. The J gene is TRBJ2-1, the V gene TRBV20-1, with a tentative D call TRBD2 (6 bases). From germline, CDR1 is DFQATT and CDR2 SNEGSKA (reference sequence). V shed 3 bases and J shed 6 bases, with 15 bases lying between them. The CDR3 covers 14 residues. The CDR3 coding sequence is TGCAGTGCTAGTTGGTCTAGCGCCGGCAATGAGCAGTTCTTC. Translation gives CSASWSSAGNEQFF.

The chain combines TRBV5-4 with TRBJ1-6; weak D call: TRBD1 (5 bases). This CDR3 has 15 residues. Germline V lookup: CDR1 SGHNT, CDR2 YYREEE (reference sequence). Trimming took off 4 bases at V and 6 bases at J, with 14 bases between the two ends. CDR3 bases: TGTGCCAGCAGCCCGACAGAGGGAGGTAATTCACCCCTCCACTTT. It yields the protein CASSPTEGGNSPLHF.

The chain has TRBV27 and TRBJ2-1; possibly TRBD2 for D (6 bases). CDR1 is MNHEY and CDR2 is SMNVEV in the germline V gene (reference sequence). This CDR3 has 13 amino acids. The V and J ends lost 6 bases and 14 bases respectively, with 20 bases between them. CDR3 bases: TGTGCCAGCAGATTTAGCACGGAGGGGAGAGAGTTCTTC. Amino acid sequence: CASRFSTEGREFF.

A remark on this clone: Distinct nucleotide sequences in the sample also encode this CDR3. This sequence joins TRBV7-9 and TRBJ2-7; D is uncertain. Between the trimmed V and J ends, which lost 1 base and 2 bases, there was a span of 3 bases. This CDR3 has 12 amino acids. The germline V gene has CDR1 SEHNR and CDR2 FQNEAQ (reference sequence). The CDR3 spells CASSLGAYEQYF. The CDR3 DNA sequence: TGTGCCAGCAGCTTAGGCGCCTACGAGCAGTACTTC.

CDR3 region: CASSTTGGAPGELFF. The DNA for the CDR3 is TGCGCCAGCAGCACAACAGGGGGCGCGCCCGGGGAGCTGTTTTTT. This chain links TRBV5-1 with TRBJ2-2, with 9 bases lining up with TRBD1. V lost 4 bases and J lost 6; bases outside the gene matches: 7. Germline V gene sequence: CDR1 SGHRS, CDR2 YFSETQ. The CDR3 spans 15 residues. Full variable domain (rest looked up from reference TRBV5-1 and TRBJ2-2): KAGVTQTPRYLIKTRGQQVTLSCSPISGHRSVSWYQQTPGQGLQFLFEYFSETQRNKGNFPGRFSGRQFSNSRSEMNVSTLELGDSALYLCASSTTGGAPGELFFGEGSRLTVL.

The chain couples TRBV11-2 to TRBJ1-3; tentative D call: TRBD1 (6 bases). This CDR3 has 15 residues. Germline V gene lookup returns CDR1 SGHAT and CDR2 FQNNGV. Trimming stripped 5 bases from V and 3 bases from J, with 14 bases between. CDR3 sequence reads: CASSTSGTLGNTIYF. The CDR3 DNA sequence: TGTGCCAGCAGCACCAGCGGGACACTTGGAAACACCATATATTTT. Together with reference TRBV11-2 and TRBJ1-3, the CDR3 gives the full variable domain: EAGVAQSPRYKIIEKRQSVAFWCNPISGHATLYWYQQILGQGPKLLIQFQNNGVVDDSQLPKDRFSAERLKGVDSTLKIQPAKLEDSAVYLCASSTSGTLGNTIYFGEGSWLTVV.

CDR3 DNA: TGTGCCAGCAGCGCAGCAGGGAACACTGAAGCTTTCTTT. Residues: CASSAAGNTEAFF. The chain employs TRBV6-4 and TRBJ1-1; D unresolved. CDR3 size: 13 residues. Germline-derived CDR1 and CDR2 are MRHNA and SNTAGT. V lost 6 bases to trimming and J lost 1 base, with 9 bases between them.

The rearrangement joins TRBV20-1 to TRBJ2-3; 8 positions match TRBD2. The CDR3 spans 15 residues. Trimming cost V 3 bases and J 2 bases; bases outside gene matches: 7. The germline V gene has CDR1 DFQATT and CDR2 SNEGSKA (reference sequence). DNA for the CDR3: TGCAGTGCTAGTTTGAGCGGGGGAATCACAGATACGCAGTATTTT. This gives the protein CSASLSGGITDTQYF.